This T cell receptor (beta chain) came from a study of blood T cells in healthy people across ages. PCR was performed a second time for about 7 to 12 cycles using a sample-barcoded 5' primer and a J-beta primer mix. TCRdb reprocessed the 5' RACE reads with MiXCR, giving one entry per CDR3 protein. The profile covers about 1.8 million distinct CDR3 sequences, with less than 50% appearing a single time and over 2% taken by the ten largest. Germline loops: CDR1 SGHDN, CDR2 FVKESK. The CDR3 extends over 19 amino acids. Worth noting for this clonotype: The germline gene is not matched at one end of the junction; a read error may be the cause.

The sequence came from a middle-aged woman in good health. Material for sequencing was blood. V and J are TRBV14 and TRBJ2-7, with D tentatively TRBD1 or TRBD2 (5 bases each). CDR3 residues: CAGSQDGPPPSMGDYEQYF. The CDR3 coding sequence is TGTGCCGGCAGCCAAGATGGTCCCCCGCCCAGTATGGGGGATTACGAGCAGTACTTC.